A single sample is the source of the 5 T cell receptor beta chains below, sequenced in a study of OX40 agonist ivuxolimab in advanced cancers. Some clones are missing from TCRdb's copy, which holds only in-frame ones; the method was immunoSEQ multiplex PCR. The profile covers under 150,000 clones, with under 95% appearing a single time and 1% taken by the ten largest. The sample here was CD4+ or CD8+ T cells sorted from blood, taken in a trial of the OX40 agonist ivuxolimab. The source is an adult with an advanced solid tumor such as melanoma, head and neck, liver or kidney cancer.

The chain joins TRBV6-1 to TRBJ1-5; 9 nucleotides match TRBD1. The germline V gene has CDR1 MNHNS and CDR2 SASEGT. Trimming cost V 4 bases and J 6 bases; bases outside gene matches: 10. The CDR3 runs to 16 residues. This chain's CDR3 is CASSAILGTGFQPQHF. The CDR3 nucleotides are TGTGCCAGCAGTGCAATACTCGGGACAGGGTTTCAGCCCCAGCATTTT.

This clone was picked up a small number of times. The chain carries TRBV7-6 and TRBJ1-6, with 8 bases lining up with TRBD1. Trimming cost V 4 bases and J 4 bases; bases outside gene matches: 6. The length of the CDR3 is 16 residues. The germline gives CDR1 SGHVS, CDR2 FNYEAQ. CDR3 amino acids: CASSSGYRGYNSPLHF. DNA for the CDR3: TGTGCCAGCAGCTCAGGGTACAGGGGGTATAATTCACCCCTCCACTTT.

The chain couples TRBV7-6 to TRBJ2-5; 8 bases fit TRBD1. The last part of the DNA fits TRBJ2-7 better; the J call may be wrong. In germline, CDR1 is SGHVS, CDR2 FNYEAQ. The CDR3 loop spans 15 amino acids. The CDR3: CASSLGGGQGDEQYF. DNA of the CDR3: TGTGCCAGCAGCTTAGGGGGAGGACAGGGAGACGAGCAGTACTTC.

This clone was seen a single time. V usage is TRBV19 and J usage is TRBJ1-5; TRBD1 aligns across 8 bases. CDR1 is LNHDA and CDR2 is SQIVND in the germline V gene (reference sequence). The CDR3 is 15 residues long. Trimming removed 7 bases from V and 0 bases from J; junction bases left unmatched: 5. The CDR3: CASIQGANSNQPQHF. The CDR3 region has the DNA TGTGCCAGTATCCAGGGGGCCAATAGCAATCAGCCCCAGCATTTT.

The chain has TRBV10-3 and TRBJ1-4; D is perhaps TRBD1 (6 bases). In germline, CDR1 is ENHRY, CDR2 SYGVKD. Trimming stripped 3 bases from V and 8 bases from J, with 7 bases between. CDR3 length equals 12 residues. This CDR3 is CAISEGTEKLFF. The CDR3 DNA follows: TGTGCCATCAGTGAAGGGACAGAAAAACTGTTTTTT.